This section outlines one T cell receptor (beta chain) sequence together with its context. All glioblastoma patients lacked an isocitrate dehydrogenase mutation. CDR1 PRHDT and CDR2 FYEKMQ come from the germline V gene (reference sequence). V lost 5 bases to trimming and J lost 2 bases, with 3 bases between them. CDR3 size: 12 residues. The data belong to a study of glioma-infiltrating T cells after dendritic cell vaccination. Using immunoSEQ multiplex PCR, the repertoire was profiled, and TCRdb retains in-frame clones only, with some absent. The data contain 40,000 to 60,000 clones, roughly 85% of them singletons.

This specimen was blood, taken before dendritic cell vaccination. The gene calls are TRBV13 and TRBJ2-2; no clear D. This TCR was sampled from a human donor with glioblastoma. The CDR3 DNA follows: TGTGCCAGCAGCCTCAACACCGGGGAGCTGTTTTTT. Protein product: CASSLNTGELFF.